This is a list of T cell receptor beta chains from one sample in a study of T cell responses to AZD1222 COVID-19 vaccine. Using immunoSEQ multiplex PCR, the repertoire was profiled, and TCRdb retains in-frame clones only, with some absent. The table lists 110,000 or so clones, more than 70% of them singletons. Sequencing was performed on peripheral blood, taken 28 days after the second AZD1222 dose. The receptors derive from an adult who received the AZD1222 COVID-19 vaccine. Both conserved end residues are part of each CDR3. D genes are given only for firm matches. Some rows have no size entry. The others give once, few or many, or a class for an expanded clone.

j_call: TRBJ1-4; d_call: -; clone_size: -; cdr3_length: 17; v_call: TRBV9; cdr3_nt: TGTGCCAGCAGCGCCACACGCGGCCAGGGGTTTAATGAAAAACTGTTTTTT; cdr3_aa: CASSATRGQGFNEKLFF
j_call: TRBJ2-1; d_call: TRBD2; clone_size: once; cdr3_length: 15; v_call: TRBV30; cdr3_nt: TGTGCCTGGAGACCCCTAGCGGGAGGGCCCCATGAGCAGTTCTTC; cdr3_aa: CAWRPLAGGPHEQFF
j_call: TRBJ1-4; d_call: TRBD1; clone_size: -; cdr3_length: 14; v_call: TRBV7-2; cdr3_nt: TGTGCCAGCAGCGAAGGGGGCCTGGATGAAAAACTGTTTTTT; cdr3_aa: CASSEGGLDEKLFF
j_call: TRBJ1-2; d_call: TRBD1; clone_size: -; cdr3_length: 14; v_call: TRBV9; cdr3_nt: TGTGCCAGCAGCGTAGGACAGGGGAACTATGGCTACACCTTC; cdr3_aa: CASSVGQGNYGYTF
j_call: TRBJ2-1; d_call: -; clone_size: few; cdr3_length: 15; v_call: TRBV2; cdr3_nt: TGTGCCAGCAGTGAAGCAGAAGTCCCCTACAATGAGCAGTTCTTC; cdr3_aa: CASSEAEVPYNEQFF
j_call: TRBJ2-2; d_call: -; clone_size: -; cdr3_length: 13; v_call: TRBV12-3/TRBV12-4; cdr3_nt: TGTGCCAGCAGTGAAGGGACTGGGGGGGAGCTGTTTTTT; cdr3_aa: CASSEGTGGELFF
j_call: TRBJ2-3; d_call: TRBD1; clone_size: -; cdr3_length: 17; v_call: TRBV5-4; cdr3_nt: TGTGCCAGCAGCCCAAAGCCCACAGGGGGCCCCACAGATACGCAGTATTTT; cdr3_aa: CASSPKPTGGPTDTQYF
j_call: TRBJ1-5; d_call: -; clone_size: -; cdr3_length: 13; v_call: TRBV12-3/TRBV12-4; cdr3_nt: TGTGCCAGCAGGCCCACAGGGAATCAGCCCCAGCATTTT; cdr3_aa: CASRPTGNQPQHF
j_call: TRBJ1-5; d_call: TRBD1; clone_size: -; cdr3_length: 15; v_call: TRBV5-5; cdr3_nt: TGTGCCAGCAGCCAGACAGGGGGAGGGGGCCAGCCCCAGCATTTT; cdr3_aa: CASSQTGGGGQPQHF
j_call: TRBJ1-2; d_call: TRBD1; clone_size: -; cdr3_length: 13; v_call: TRBV6-1; cdr3_nt: TGTGCCAGCAGCCGGGGACAGGTCGAAGGCTACACCTTC; cdr3_aa: CASSRGQVEGYTF
j_call: TRBJ2-3; d_call: -; clone_size: -; cdr3_length: 13; v_call: TRBV27; cdr3_nt: TGTGCCAGCAGTTTGTTTGGAACAGATACGCAGTATTTT; cdr3_aa: CASSLFGTDTQYF
j_call: TRBJ1-2; d_call: -; clone_size: -; cdr3_length: 14; v_call: TRBV5-1; cdr3_nt: TGCGCCAGCAGCTTGGCGCTAGGGGCCGATGGCTACACCTTC; cdr3_aa: CASSLALGADGYTF
j_call: TRBJ1-2; d_call: -; clone_size: -; cdr3_length: 13; v_call: TRBV6-5; cdr3_nt: TGTGCCAGCTCCTTAACAGCTAACTATGGCTACACCTTC; cdr3_aa: CASSLTANYGYTF
j_call: TRBJ1-6; d_call: TRBD1; clone_size: -; cdr3_length: 15; v_call: TRBV5-4; cdr3_nt: TGTGCCAGCAGCTTGATCGCGGGACAGGGGACACCCCTCCACTTT; cdr3_aa: CASSLIAGQGTPLHF
j_call: TRBJ2-5; d_call: TRBD2; clone_size: -; cdr3_length: 13; v_call: TRBV5-6; cdr3_nt: TGTGCCAGCAGCACGACTAGCATAGAGACCCAGTACTTC; cdr3_aa: CASSTTSIETQYF
j_call: TRBJ1-5; d_call: TRBD1; clone_size: few; cdr3_length: 15; v_call: TRBV24-1; cdr3_nt: TGTGCCACCAGTGGTCAGGGGGGATTCGATCAGCCCCAGCATTTT; cdr3_aa: CATSGQGGFDQPQHF
j_call: TRBJ1-6; d_call: -; clone_size: -; cdr3_length: 15; v_call: TRBV6-5; cdr3_nt: TGTGCCAGCAACCTTGCCGCGGGTCCTAATTCACCCCTCCACTTT; cdr3_aa: CASNLAAGPNSPLHF
j_call: TRBJ1-3; d_call: -; clone_size: -; cdr3_length: 16; v_call: TRBV7-9; cdr3_nt: TGTGCCAGCAGCTTAGTCAGGGATTCTGCTGGAAACACCATATATTTT; cdr3_aa: CASSLVRDSAGNTIYF
j_call: TRBJ2-2; d_call: -; clone_size: few; cdr3_length: 14; v_call: TRBV19; cdr3_nt: TGTGCCACCAAGGGAATGAGTTACACCGGGGAGCTGTTTTTT; cdr3_aa: CATKGMSYTGELFF
j_call: TRBJ1-2; d_call: TRBD1; clone_size: -; cdr3_length: 12; v_call: TRBV7-9; cdr3_nt: TGTGCCAGCAGCGGACAGGGAAATGGCTACACCTTC; cdr3_aa: CASSGQGNGYTF
j_call: TRBJ1-5; d_call: TRBD1; clone_size: -; cdr3_length: 14; v_call: TRBV6-5; cdr3_nt: TGTGCCAGCAGTTCCGCACAGGGGAAACAGCCCCAGCATTTT; cdr3_aa: CASSSAQGKQPQHF
j_call: TRBJ1-3; d_call: -; clone_size: -; cdr3_length: 16; v_call: TRBV7-2; cdr3_nt: TGTGCCAGCAGCTTAGCCCCCAGCGACTCTGGAAACACCATATATTTT; cdr3_aa: CASSLAPSDSGNTIYF
j_call: TRBJ1-3; d_call: -; clone_size: -; cdr3_length: 13; v_call: TRBV5-6; cdr3_nt: TGTGCCAGCAGCTTTGGCAGAGGAAACACCATATATTTT; cdr3_aa: CASSFGRGNTIYF
j_call: TRBJ1-1; d_call: -; clone_size: -; cdr3_length: 13; v_call: TRBV19; cdr3_nt: TGTGCCAGTAGGGCGGGGGCGAGCACTGAAGCTTTCTTT; cdr3_aa: CASRAGASTEAFF
j_call: TRBJ2-5; d_call: -; clone_size: -; cdr3_length: 15; v_call: TRBV7-9; cdr3_nt: TGTGCCAGCACCTTAGGGGTGGGTAGCGGAGAGACCCAGTACTTC; cdr3_aa: CASTLGVGSGETQYF
j_call: TRBJ2-2; d_call: -; clone_size: many; cdr3_length: 16; v_call: TRBV14; cdr3_nt: TGTGCCAGCAGCCCCGGAGGGACAGCGAACACCGGGGAGCTGTTTTTT; cdr3_aa: CASSPGGTANTGELFF
j_call: TRBJ1-2; d_call: -; clone_size: -; cdr3_length: 19; v_call: TRBV5-6; cdr3_nt: TGTGCCAGCAGCTTGGGTTGGATGCGGGGGCACATAGCTAACTATGGCTACACCTTC; cdr3_aa: CASSLGWMRGHIANYGYTF
j_call: TRBJ2-1; d_call: TRBD2; clone_size: -; cdr3_length: 17; v_call: TRBV6-1; cdr3_nt: TGTGCCAGCAGTGAAGCAACCCTAGCGGGGGGGCTTTATGAGCAGTTCTTC; cdr3_aa: CASSEATLAGGLYEQFF
j_call: TRBJ2-7; d_call: -; clone_size: -; cdr3_length: 14; v_call: TRBV6-5; cdr3_nt: TGTGCCAGCAGCGGAGAGGTCCGGCGTATCGAGCAGTACTTC; cdr3_aa: CASSGEVRRIEQYF
j_call: TRBJ2-7; d_call: -; clone_size: once; cdr3_length: 13; v_call: TRBV5-5; cdr3_nt: TGTGCCAGCAGCTTGAACAGTTTGAGCGAGCAGTACTTC; cdr3_aa: CASSLNSLSEQYF
j_call: TRBJ1-2; d_call: -; clone_size: -; cdr3_length: 11; v_call: TRBV28; cdr3_nt: TGTGCCAGCAGTTCCCGCTATGGCTACACCTTC; cdr3_aa: CASSSRYGYTF
j_call: TRBJ2-7; d_call: -; clone_size: -; cdr3_length: 14; v_call: TRBV6-2/TRBV6-3; cdr3_nt: TGTGCCAGCAGCCCCGGTTGGGCTTTCTACGAGCAGTACTTC; cdr3_aa: CASSPGWAFYEQYF
j_call: TRBJ1-1; d_call: -; clone_size: few; cdr3_length: 12; v_call: TRBV6-1; cdr3_nt: TGTGCCAGCAGTGAAAGGGTTTCTGAAGCTTTCTTT; cdr3_aa: CASSERVSEAFF
j_call: TRBJ2-7; d_call: -; clone_size: -; cdr3_length: 14; v_call: TRBV4-2; cdr3_nt: TGTGCCAGCAGCCCGGAGGTTAGCTCCTACGAGCAGTACTTC; cdr3_aa: CASSPEVSSYEQYF
j_call: TRBJ1-6; d_call: -; clone_size: once; cdr3_length: 18; v_call: TRBV4-1; cdr3_nt: TGCGCCAGCAGCCAAGACCCCCCGGAAAGCTCCTATAATTCACCCCTCCACTTT; cdr3_aa: CASSQDPPESSYNSPLHF
j_call: TRBJ1-4; d_call: TRBD1; clone_size: -; cdr3_length: 14; v_call: TRBV28; cdr3_nt: TGTGCCAGCAGCTCACAGGGGACAATTGAAAAACTGTTTTTT; cdr3_aa: CASSSQGTIEKLFF
j_call: TRBJ1-2; d_call: TRBD1; clone_size: -; cdr3_length: 20; v_call: TRBV7-8; cdr3_nt: TGTGCCAGCAGCTTACAAACGAAGGAAGAAGGGACAGCGATCGTCTATGGCTACACCTTC; cdr3_aa: CASSLQTKEEGTAIVYGYTF
j_call: TRBJ2-1; d_call: TRBD2; clone_size: -; cdr3_length: 15; v_call: TRBV27; cdr3_nt: TGTGCCAGCAGTTTTAACGGGAGGGCCTACAATGAGCAGTTCTTC; cdr3_aa: CASSFNGRAYNEQFF
j_call: TRBJ1-6; d_call: -; clone_size: -; cdr3_length: 15; v_call: TRBV4-3; cdr3_nt: TGCGCCAGCAGCCAAGTTAGGGGGTATAATTCACCCCTCCACTTT; cdr3_aa: CASSQVRGYNSPLHF
j_call: TRBJ2-7; d_call: -; clone_size: once; cdr3_length: 11; v_call: TRBV4-2; cdr3_nt: TGTGCCAGCAGCCAAAACGACGAGCAGTACTTC; cdr3_aa: CASSQNDEQYF
j_call: TRBJ2-7; d_call: -; clone_size: -; cdr3_length: 13; v_call: TRBV19; cdr3_nt: TGTGCCAGTAGTATGAGCGGCCCCTACGAGCAGTACTTC; cdr3_aa: CASSMSGPYEQYF
j_call: TRBJ1-2; d_call: TRBD1; clone_size: -; cdr3_length: 17; v_call: TRBV10-3; cdr3_nt: TGTGCCATCAGTGAGTCGGGACAGCTCTCCTCTAACTATGGCTACACCTTC; cdr3_aa: CAISESGQLSSNYGYTF
j_call: TRBJ1-1; d_call: TRBD1; clone_size: -; cdr3_length: 13; v_call: TRBV5-1; cdr3_nt: TGCGCCAGCAGCTTGACAGGGGATAATGAAGCTTTCTTT; cdr3_aa: CASSLTGDNEAFF
j_call: TRBJ2-2; d_call: -; clone_size: -; cdr3_length: 18; v_call: TRBV5-1; cdr3_nt: TGCGCCAGCAGCTTGGGGGCTTTCGGACAAAAGAACACCGGGGAGCTGTTTTTT; cdr3_aa: CASSLGAFGQKNTGELFF
j_call: TRBJ1-5; d_call: -; clone_size: -; cdr3_length: 13; v_call: TRBV7-9; cdr3_nt: TGTGCCAGCAGCTTAGAGATAGGGCGGCCCCAGCATTTT; cdr3_aa: CASSLEIGRPQHF
j_call: TRBJ2-1; d_call: TRBD1; clone_size: -; cdr3_length: 15; v_call: TRBV27; cdr3_nt: TGTGCCAGCACCACCGGGACAGGGACATACAATGAGCAGTTCTTC; cdr3_aa: CASTTGTGTYNEQFF
j_call: TRBJ2-5; d_call: -; clone_size: -; cdr3_length: 15; v_call: TRBV27; cdr3_nt: TGTGCCAGCAGTTCCACTGTGGGGTACCAAGAGACCCAGTACTTC; cdr3_aa: CASSSTVGYQETQYF
j_call: TRBJ1-1; d_call: -; clone_size: -; cdr3_length: 14; v_call: TRBV5-1; cdr3_nt: TGCGCCAGCAGCGCGGTCTCTTCAGGGATGGTAGCTTTCTTT; cdr3_aa: CASSAVSSGMVAFF
j_call: TRBJ2-2; d_call: -; clone_size: few; cdr3_length: 14; v_call: TRBV4-2; cdr3_nt: TGTGCCAGCAGCCAAGATCAGGGGAACGGGGAGCTGTTTTTT; cdr3_aa: CASSQDQGNGELFF
j_call: TRBJ2-7; d_call: TRBD1; clone_size: -; cdr3_length: 15; v_call: TRBV18; cdr3_nt: TGTGCCAGCTCACCGCGGGACAGGGGTTTGAACGAGCAGTACTTC; cdr3_aa: CASSPRDRGLNEQYF
j_call: TRBJ1-5; d_call: -; clone_size: once; cdr3_length: 13; v_call: TRBV25-1; cdr3_nt: TGTGCCAGCACTCCCCTTGGGAATCAGCCCCAGCATTTT; cdr3_aa: CASTPLGNQPQHF